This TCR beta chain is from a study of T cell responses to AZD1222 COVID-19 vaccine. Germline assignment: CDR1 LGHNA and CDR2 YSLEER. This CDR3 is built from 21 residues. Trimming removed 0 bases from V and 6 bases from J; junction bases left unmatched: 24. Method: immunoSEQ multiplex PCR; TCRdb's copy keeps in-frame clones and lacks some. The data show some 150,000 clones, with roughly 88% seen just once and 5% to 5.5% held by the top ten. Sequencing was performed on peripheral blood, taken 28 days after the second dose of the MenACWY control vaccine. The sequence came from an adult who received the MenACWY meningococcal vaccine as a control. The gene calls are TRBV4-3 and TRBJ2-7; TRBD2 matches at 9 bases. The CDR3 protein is CASSQDLVSRSWAGGGFEQYF. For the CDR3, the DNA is TGCGCCAGCAGCCAAGATCTCGTTAGTCGGAGTTGGGCGGGAGGGGGCTTCGAGCAGTACTTC.